These T cell receptor beta chains were read from a single sample in a study of shared clonotypes between healthy human individuals. Profiling relied on immunoSEQ multiplex PCR, and the TCRdb table lists in-frame clones only, not all of them. Of some 1.4 million clones in the sample, around 97% were seen once. Sample: naive CD4+ T cells sorted from blood. The receptors stem from a man between 25 and 39 years old in good health. CDR3s include the opening cysteine and the closing phenylalanine or tryptophan. The D gene is left open where the match is weak. Expanded clones get a size class; other rows say once, few or many, or leave the size out.

.,TRBJ2-1,TRBD2,TRBV14,CASSQESPSGRAGGQFF,TGTGCCAGCAGCCAAGAGTCCCCTAGCGGGAGGGCAGGAGGGCAGTTCTTC
.,TRBJ1-5,.,TRBV15,CATSRAPVGQPQHF,TGTGCCACCAGCAGAGCCCCGGTGGGTCAGCCCCAGCATTTT
.,TRBJ1-3,TRBD1,TRBV7-6,CASSPRWTGETGNTIYF,TGTGCCAGCAGCCCCCGGTGGACAGGCGAGACTGGAAACACCATATATTTT
.,TRBJ2-7,.,TRBV18,CASSQEFPLEQYF,TGTGCCAGCTCACAAGAGTTCCCTCTCGAGCAGTACTTC
.,TRBJ2-3,TRBD2,TRBV7-9,CASRGGFSNHTDTQYF,TGTGCCAGCAGGGGGGGGTTTAGTAACCACACAGATACGCAGTATTTT
.,TRBJ2-1,.,TRBV21-1,CASTSLAGGLWEQFF,TGTGCCAGCACCAGTCTAGCGGGAGGGCTCTGGGAGCAGTTCTTC
.,TRBJ1-1,.,TRBV28,CASSFFGKHTEAFF,TGTGCCAGCAGTTTTTTTGGGAAACACACTGAAGCTTTCTTT
.,TRBJ2-5,.,TRBV14,CASSQGGGSWQETQYF,TGTGCCAGCAGCCAAGGTGGAGGGTCGTGGCAGGAGACCCAGTACTTC
.,TRBJ2-5,TRBD2,TRBV7-9,CASSLAGGQETQYF,TGTGCCAGCAGCTTGGCGGGGGGCCAAGAGACCCAGTACTTC
.,TRBJ1-4,.,TRBV11-2,CASSLTSPGPNQKLFF,TGTGCCAGCAGCTTAACTTCTCCCGGGCCAAATCAAAAACTGTTTTTT
.,TRBJ2-3,.,TRBV7-8,CASGRPPKDTQYF,TGTGCCAGCGGACGCCCCCCGAAGGATACGCAGTATTTT
.,TRBJ2-5,TRBD1,TRBV5-1,CASSLRRDRAQETQYF,TGCGCCAGCAGCTTACGCCGGGACAGGGCCCAAGAGACCCAGTACTTC
.,TRBJ2-1,TRBD2,TRBV4-1,CASSQESGRMDNEQFF,TGCGCCAGCAGCCAAGAGAGCGGGAGGATGGACAATGAGCAGTTCTTC
.,TRBJ1-5,.,TRBV7-2,CASSLRSPTGEVSVF,TGTGCCAGCAGCTTAAGGTCCCCCACAGGAGAGGTGTCGGTTTTT
.,TRBJ1-1,TRBD1,TRBV5-6,CASSQTGVAEAFF,TGTGCCAGCAGCCAGACAGGGGTGGCTGAAGCTTTCTTT
.,TRBJ2-1,.,TRBV5-6,CASSFLASYNEQFF,TGTGCCAGCAGCTTCCTAGCATCCTACAATGAGCAGTTCTTC
.,TRBJ2-4,.,TRBV11-3,CASSSREGGDIQYF,TGTGCCAGCAGCTCCCGCGAGGGGGGGGACATTCAGTACTTC
.,TRBJ2-1,TRBD2,TRBV27,CASRLGLAGGLRNEQFF,TGTGCCAGCAGGCTCGGACTAGCGGGAGGGCTTCGGAATGAGCAGTTCTTC
once,TRBJ2-1,.,TRBV14,CASSQDSLPFREQFF,TGTGCCAGCAGCCAAGACTCCTTGCCGTTCAGAGAGCAGTTCTTC
.,TRBJ2-1,TRBD2,TRBV6-1,CASGIGTSGYNEQFF,TGTGCCAGCGGGATCGGGACTAGCGGATACAATGAGCAGTTCTTC
.,TRBJ2-3,TRBD2,TRBV10-3,CAISEEVAGDTQYF,TGTGCCATCAGTGAGGAGGTAGCGGGAGATACGCAGTATTTT
.,TRBJ1-1,.,TRBV18,CASSPQTGGMNTEAFF,TGTGCCAGCTCACCACAGACGGGAGGGATGAACACTGAAGCTTTCTTT
.,TRBJ2-2,TRBD2,TRBV15,CATRPLAGGPFVNTGELFF,TGTGCCACCAGACCCCTAGCGGGAGGGCCTTTTGTGAACACCGGGGAGCTGTTTTTT
.,TRBJ2-7,.,TRBV30,CAWSVRTGTEQYF,TGTGCCTGGAGTGTGAGAACGGGAACCGAGCAGTACTTC
.,TRBJ2-4,TRBD1,TRBV28,CASRPRTGEAKNIQYF,TGTGCCAGCAGGCCGAGGACAGGGGAGGCCAAAAACATTCAGTACTTC
.,TRBJ2-7,TRBD2,TRBV7-9,CASSLASASGTYEQYF,TGTGCCAGCAGCTTAGCCTCTGCTAGCGGGACCTACGAGCAGTACTTC
.,TRBJ1-2,.,TRBV18,CASSPLPKTEPNYGYTF,TGTGCCAGCTCACCACTACCTAAGACAGAACCAAACTATGGCTACACCTTC
.,TRBJ2-7,.,TRBV29-1,CSVEDSPYEQYF,TGCAGCGTTGAGGACAGCCCCTACGAGCAGTACTTC
once,TRBJ1-1,.,TRBV19,CASSILGAAFF,TGTGCCAGTAGTATATTGGGGGCAGCTTTCTTT
.,TRBJ2-1,TRBD2,TRBV18,CASSPTSGIEQFF,TGTGCCAGCTCACCTACTAGCGGGATTGAGCAGTTCTTC
.,TRBJ2-7,.,TRBV19,CASTASGSNEQYF,TGTGCCAGTACCGCTAGTGGGTCCAACGAGCAGTACTTC
.,TRBJ2-3,TRBD2,TRBV5-4,CASSLSSGRDTQYF,TGTGCCAGCAGCTTGAGTAGCGGGAGGGATACGCAGTATTTT
.,TRBJ2-5,.,TRBV29-1,CSSGTEETQYF,TGCAGCTCCGGGACGGAAGAGACCCAGTACTTC
.,TRBJ2-5,.,TRBV4-1,CASSQVDGGAGTQYF,TGCGCCAGCAGCCAAGTGGATGGGGGGGCCGGGACCCAGTACTTC
.,TRBJ1-4,.,TRBV7-2,CASSLVGAREKLFF,TGTGCCAGCAGCCTAGTCGGGGCGCGCGAAAAACTGTTTTTT
.,TRBJ2-7,TRBD2,TRBV6-1,CATSRTSGSYEQYF,TGTGCCACCTCTAGGACTAGCGGCTCCTACGAGCAGTACTTC
.,TRBJ2-7,TRBD2,TRBV18,CASSPRLAGGGTYEQYF,TGTGCCAGCTCACCTAGACTAGCGGGAGGGGGCACCTACGAGCAGTACTTC
.,TRBJ2-3,TRBD2,TRBV7-2,CASSLGRLAGADTQYF,TGTGCCAGCAGCTTAGGGAGACTAGCGGGAGCAGATACGCAGTATTTT
.,TRBJ2-1,TRBD2,TRBV5-1,CASSSLAGGSYNEQFF,TGCGCCAGCAGCTCCCTAGCGGGAGGGTCCTACAATGAGCAGTTCTTC
.,TRBJ2-3,.,TRBV11-2,CASSFSDPDTQYF,TGTGCCAGCAGCTTTAGCGACCCAGATACGCAGTATTTT
.,TRBJ2-7,TRBD1,TRBV9,CASSVGQGVYEQYF,TGTGCCAGCAGCGTAGGACAGGGAGTTTACGAGCAGTACTTC
.,TRBJ2-7,.,TRBV5-1,CASSSAFSGYEQYF,TGCGCCAGCTCTTCAGCCTTCTCCGGGTACGAGCAGTACTTC
.,TRBJ2-3,.,TRBV9,CASSAAGSTDTQYF,TGTGCCAGCAGCGCCGCGGGTAGCACAGATACGCAGTATTTT
.,TRBJ2-1,.,TRBV19,CASSIQGGQFF,TGTGCCAGTAGTATTCAGGGGGGGCAGTTCTTC
once,TRBJ1-5,.,TRBV11-2,CASSFNRGSNQPQHF,TGTGCCAGCAGCTTTAACAGAGGGAGCAATCAGCCCCAGCATTTT
.,TRBJ2-7,TRBD2,TRBV28,CASTTTSGSPLGPLYEQYF,TGTGCCAGCACTACCACCAGCGGGAGCCCATTAGGTCCGCTCTACGAGCAGTACTTC
once,TRBJ2-5,.,TRBV14,CASSSSWETQYF,TGTGCCAGCAGCTCTAGCTGGGAGACCCAGTACTTC
.,TRBJ1-5,.,TRBV6-1,CASSVTSNGVQPQHF,TGTGCCAGCAGTGTCACATCGAACGGCGTTCAGCCCCAGCATTTT
.,TRBJ1-4,.,TRBV19,CASSIRHGGGINEKLFF,TGTGCCAGTAGTATACGACACGGCGGAGGTATAAATGAAAAACTGTTTTTT
.,TRBJ2-1,.,TRBV7-9,CASSLGTLGGGPVDEQFF,TGTGCCAGCAGCTTAGGGACCTTAGGGGGAGGGCCTGTAGATGAGCAGTTCTTC